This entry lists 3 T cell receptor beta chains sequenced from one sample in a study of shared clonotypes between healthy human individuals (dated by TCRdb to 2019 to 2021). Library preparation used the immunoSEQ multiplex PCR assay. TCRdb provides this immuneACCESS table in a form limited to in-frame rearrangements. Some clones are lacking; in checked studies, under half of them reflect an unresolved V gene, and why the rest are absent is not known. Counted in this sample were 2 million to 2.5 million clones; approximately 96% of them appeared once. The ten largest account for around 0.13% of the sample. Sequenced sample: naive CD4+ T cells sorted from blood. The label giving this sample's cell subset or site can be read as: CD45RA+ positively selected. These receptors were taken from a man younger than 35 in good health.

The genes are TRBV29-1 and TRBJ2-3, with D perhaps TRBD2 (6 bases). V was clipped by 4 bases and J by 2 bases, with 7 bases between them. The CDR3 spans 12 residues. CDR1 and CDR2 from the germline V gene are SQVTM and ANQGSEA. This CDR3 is CSVGRDTDTQYF. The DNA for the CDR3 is TGCAGCGTTGGGAGGGACACAGATACGCAGTATTTT.

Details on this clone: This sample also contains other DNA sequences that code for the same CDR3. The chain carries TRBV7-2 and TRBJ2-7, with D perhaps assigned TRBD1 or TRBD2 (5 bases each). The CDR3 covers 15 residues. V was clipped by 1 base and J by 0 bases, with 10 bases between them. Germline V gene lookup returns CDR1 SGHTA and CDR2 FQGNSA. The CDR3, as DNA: TGTGCCAGCAGCTTAGGTCCCGGGACCTCCTACGAGCAGTACTTC. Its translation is CASSLGPGTSYEQYF.

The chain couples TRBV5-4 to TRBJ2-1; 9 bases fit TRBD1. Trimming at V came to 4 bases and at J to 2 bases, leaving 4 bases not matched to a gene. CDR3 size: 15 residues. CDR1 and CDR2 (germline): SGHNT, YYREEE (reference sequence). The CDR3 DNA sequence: TGTGCCAGCAGCCAGGGACAGGGAACCTACAATGAGCAGTTCTTC. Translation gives CASSQGQGTYNEQFF. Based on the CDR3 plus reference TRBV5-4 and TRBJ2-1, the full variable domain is ETGVTQSPTHLIKTRGQQVTLRCSSQSGHNTVSWYQQALGQGPQFIFQYYREEENGRGNFPPRFSGLQFPNYSSELNVNALELDDSALYLCASSQGQGTYNEQFFGPGTRLTVL.